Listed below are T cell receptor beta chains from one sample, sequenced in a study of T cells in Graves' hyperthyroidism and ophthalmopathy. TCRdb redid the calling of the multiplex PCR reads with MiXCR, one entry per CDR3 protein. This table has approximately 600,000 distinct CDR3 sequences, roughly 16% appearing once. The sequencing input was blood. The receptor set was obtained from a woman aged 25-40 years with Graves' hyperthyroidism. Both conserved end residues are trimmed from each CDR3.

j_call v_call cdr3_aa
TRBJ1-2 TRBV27 ASSLGHNYGYT
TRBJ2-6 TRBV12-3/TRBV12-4 ASSLLAGLNVLT
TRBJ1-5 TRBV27 ASSLGFHQPQH
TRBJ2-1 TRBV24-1 ATSVSYNEQF
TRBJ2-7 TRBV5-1 ASSPDSALSYEQY
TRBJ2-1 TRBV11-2 ASSLLPPGLAGRGRSGEQF
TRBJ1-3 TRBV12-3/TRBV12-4 ASSSLNTIY
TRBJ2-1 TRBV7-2 ASSPRRELYNEQF
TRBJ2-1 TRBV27 ASSPNLMVSGNEQF
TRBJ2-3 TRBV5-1 ASSLVSGRSTDTQY
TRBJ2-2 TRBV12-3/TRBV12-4 ASSFRTSGRTGELF
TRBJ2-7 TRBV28 ASSLILRGAYEQY
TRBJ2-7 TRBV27 ASSQGHEQY
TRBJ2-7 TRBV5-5 ASSWGTSVSYEQY
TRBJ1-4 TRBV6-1 ASSPSSGGLGEKLF
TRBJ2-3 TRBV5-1 ASSRSTSGRGRLSDTQY
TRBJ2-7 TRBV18 ASSSTSGTKNEQY
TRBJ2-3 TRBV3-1 ASSPGLADTDTQY
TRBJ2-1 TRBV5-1 ASSRGTGPRLNEQF
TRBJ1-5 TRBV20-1 SARIQGQGPQH